These 17 T cell receptor beta chains were sequenced from one sample in a study of cytomegalovirus exposure and HLA in healthy donors. PCR used 60 Vbeta primers and 13 Jbeta primers. Some clones are missing from TCRdb's copy, which holds only in-frame ones; the method was immunoSEQ multiplex PCR. The data show 75,000 to 95,000 clones, with around 78% seen just once and roughly 4.2% held by the top ten. The sequenced sample consisted of PBMCs. The receptors here all came from a middle-aged woman in good health and CMV-seropositive.

This clone was counted once. The chain recombines TRBV11-2 with TRBJ2-3; D is possibly TRBD1 (6 bases). CDR1 and CDR2 from the germline V gene are SGHAT and FQNNGV. Trimming removed 5 bases at V and 1 base at J, with 16 bases between. CDR3 length: 16 amino acids. The CDR3 loop is CASSGWLSGGTDTQYF. Written as DNA, the CDR3 is TGTGCCAGCAGCGGATGGTTGTCAGGGGGCACAGATACGCAGTATTTT.

The sample holds one count of this clone. J is TRBJ2-7 and V is TRBV7-2, with TRBD1 identical over 7 bases. This CDR3 contains 14 residues. Germline-derived CDR1 and CDR2 are SGHTA and FQGNSA. V shed 4 bases and J 0 bases; nucleotides not matched to a gene: 3. The CDR3 sequence: CASSSRDSSYEQYF. CDR3 nucleotides: TGTGCCAGCAGCTCCCGGGACAGCTCCTACGAGCAGTACTTC.

The J gene is TRBJ2-1, the V gene TRBV7-3; weak D call: TRBD1 (6 bases). Germline V gene sequence: CDR1 SGHTA, CDR2 FQGTGA. This CDR3 region has 16 residues. V lost 2 bases and J 0 bases, leaving 11 bases between the germline ends. CDR3 in DNA: TGTGCCAGCAGCTTACTCACAGGGAGCTCCTACAATGAGCAGTTCTTC. Its translation is CASSLLTGSSYNEQFF.

This rearrangement joins TRBV27 to TRBJ2-1, with 12 positions matching TRBD2. This CDR3 is 18 amino acids long. The J segment lost 4 bases and the V segment lost 2 bases, leaving 9 bases of the junction unmatched. Per the germline V gene, CDR1 is MNHEY and CDR2 is SMNVEV (reference sequence). The CDR3 is CASSLRLAGATGYNEQFF. CDR3 coding DNA: TGTGCCAGCAGTTTAAGACTAGCGGGAGCGACGGGGTACAATGAGCAGTTCTTC.

This clone was picked up a small number of times. The chain joins TRBV7-2 to TRBJ1-3, with D possibly TRBD1 on 5 matching bases. CDR1 is SGHTA and CDR2 is FQGNSA in the germline V gene. The V end lost 6 bases, the J end lost 4 bases, and 13 bases lay between the germline ends. CDR3 length: 14 amino acids. The DNA for the CDR3 is TGTGCCAGCAGTCCAGGGATGGGGGGAAACACCATATATTTT. It codes for CASSPGMGGNTIYF.

This chain uses TRBV14 with TRBJ2-2; 10 bases match TRBD2. CDR3 size: 17 residues. V was clipped by 3 bases and J by 7 bases; unmatched bases: 11. Germline assignment: CDR1 SGHDN and CDR2 FVKESK. As DNA, the CDR3 is TGTGCCAGCAGCCAGATAGCGGGAGGCATGAAAAGCGGGGAGCTGTTTTTT. This encodes CASSQIAGGMKSGELFF.

The chain uses TRBV18 and TRBJ1-1; 9 bases are shared with TRBD1. Trimming cost V 3 bases and J 0 bases; bases outside gene matches: 5. Germline V lookup: CDR1 KGHSH, CDR2 LQKENI. This CDR3 is built from 16 residues. The CDR3 is CASSPGQGSMNTEAFF. For the CDR3, the DNA is TGTGCCAGCTCACCGGGACAGGGCTCCATGAACACTGAAGCTTTCTTT.

In this sample, this clone turned up a few times. The chain carries TRBV5-1 and TRBJ2-2; 9 bases match TRBD1. After removal of 4 bases from V and 3 bases from J, the junction contained 4 bases not matched to a gene. Germline-derived CDR1 and CDR2 are SGHRS and YFSETQ. The CDR3 is 15 residues long. The CDR3 loop is CASSEGTGHTGELFF. CDR3 sequence (DNA): TGCGCCAGCAGCGAAGGGACAGGGCACACCGGGGAGCTGTTTTTT.

The CDR3 bases are TGTGCCTGGAGAGAGAGCACAGATACGCAGTATTTT. Its translation: CAWRESTDTQYF. The rearrangement joins TRBV30 to TRBJ2-3; no firm D call. Trimming took off 3 bases at V and 0 bases at J, with 4 bases between the two ends. This CDR3 contains 12 residues. Germline values: CDR1 GTSNPN, CDR2 SVGIG (reference sequence).

This chain connects TRBV11-3 to TRBJ2-1, with 10 bases matching TRBD2. This CDR3 is built from 17 residues. The germline gives CDR1 SGHNT, CDR2 YENEEA. Germline trimming cut 1 base from V and 8 bases from J; bases unmatched to any gene: 11. The CDR3 nucleotides read TGTGCCAGCAGCTTAGGGATCACTAGCGGGGTTTCGGATGAGCAGTTCTTC. Translated, it gives CASSLGITSGVSDEQFF.

The sample holds one count of this clone. V is TRBV6-5 and J is TRBJ2-2, with a tentative D call TRBD2 (6 bases). Trimming shortened V by 7 bases and J by 4 bases, and 16 bases separated the two germline ends. Germline loops: CDR1 MNHEY, CDR2 SVGAGI. The CDR3 is made up of 15 amino acids. CDR3 sequence: CASTPGGAGTGELFF. DNA of the CDR3: TGTGCCAGCACCCCGGGCGGGGCCGGCACCGGGGAGCTGTTTTTT.

The J gene is TRBJ2-1, the V gene TRBV15; 15 nucleotides line up with TRBD2. The V segment lost 3 bases and the J segment 8 bases; nucleotides outside the gene matches: 11. Per germline, CDR1 LNHNV and CDR2 YYDKDF (reference sequence). This CDR3 comprises 18 residues. For the CDR3, the DNA is TGTGCCACCAGCAGTGGACTAGCGGGAGGGGTGCTTCTCGATGAGCAGTTCTTC. It codes for CATSSGLAGGVLLDEQFF.

This clone was detected a few times. The chain carries TRBV11-2 and TRBJ2-1, with a weak D call TRBD2 (5 bases). Deletions cut 1 base from V and 5 bases from J, with 15 bases between. Germline lookup yields CDR1 SGHAT and CDR2 FQNNGV. The CDR3 covers 16 residues. CDR3: CASSLGAGRIHNEQFF. CDR3 sequence (DNA): TGTGCCAGCAGCTTAGGTGCGGGCCGGATCCACAATGAGCAGTTCTTC.

This clone qualifies as medium-sized (0.01 to 0.1%). The genes are TRBV6-6 and TRBJ2-7; D is ambiguous. Germline assignment: CDR1 MNHNY and CDR2 SVGAGI (reference sequence). The V gene lost 2 bases and the J gene lost 7 bases, with 12 bases spanning the gap. The CDR3 loop spans 13 amino acids. The CDR3 region is CASSYGGTGEQYF. CDR3 sequence (DNA): TGTGCCAGCAGTTACGGCGGCACTGGGGAGCAGTACTTC.

The chain is built from TRBV4-3 and TRBJ2-2; a weak D match, TRBD1 (5 bases). CDR3 length: 15 residues. Germline loops: CDR1 LGHNA, CDR2 YSLEER. Trimming shortened V by 4 bases and J by 4 bases, and 13 bases separated the two germline ends. The CDR3, as DNA: TGCGCCAGCAGCCTCGACAGACTTTCCACCGGGGAGCTGTTTTTT. This translates into CASSLDRLSTGELFF.

The rearrangement links TRBV29-1 to TRBJ2-1, with 8 nucleotides matching TRBD1. CDR3 length: 14 residues. Germline V CDR1 and CDR2: SQVTM, ANQGSEA. After removal of 7 bases from V and 6 bases from J, the junction contained 11 bases not matched to a gene. CDR3 in amino acids: CSDSPGGGRNEQFF. DNA for the CDR3: TGCAGCGACTCTCCAGGGGGCGGGCGCAATGAGCAGTTCTTC.

This rearrangement joins TRBV25-1 to TRBJ2-7, with TRBD1 as a possible D gene (5 bases). V lost 9 bases to trimming and J lost 4 bases, with 22 bases between them. Germline V gene sequence: CDR1 MGHDK, CDR2 SYGVNS. CDR3 size: 15 residues. The DNA of the CDR3 is TGTGCCAGTCGGCCCCCGTTTCAGGGAAGGTACGAGCAGTACTTC. Translation: CASRPPFQGRYEQYF.